Listed below are T cell receptor beta chains from one sample, sequenced in a study of blood T cell repertoires in COVID-19. Clones were read by immunoSEQ multiplex PCR, and TCRdb kept only the in-frame ones, dropping some. The sample lists 150,000 to 200,000 clones, about 90% occurring once. Source material: PBMCs or T cells enriched from blood (not recorded which). These receptor sequences come from a woman in her 30s who had recovered from COVID-19. Each CDR3 is given with its conserved first and last residue. The order of the fields is J gene, V gene, CDR3 protein.

TRBJ1-3 | TRBV7-9 | CASSLGRGSLSGNTIYF
TRBJ1-1 | TRBV4-1 | CASSQEGAMNTEAFF
TRBJ1-2 | TRBV6-5 | CASNYGLGGYTF
TRBJ2-2 | TRBV7-3 | CASSHPGQGMFNTGELFF
TRBJ1-1 | TRBV9 | CASSVGAETGGKGTEAFF
TRBJ2-7 | TRBV7-2 | CASSPDLVQFSYEQYF
TRBJ1-3 | TRBV30 | CAWSGPGNRDTIYF
TRBJ2-1 | TRBV7-2 | CASSSLGTSGHNEQFF
TRBJ1-5 | TRBV2 | CASSEQGGQPQHF
TRBJ1-1 | TRBV30 | CAWSPYSGYTEAFF
TRBJ1-1 | TRBV28 | CASSFFAVTDEAFF
TRBJ1-1 | TRBV5-4 | CASSLLLDEAFF
TRBJ1-1 | TRBV24-1 | CATSDPLGGTEAFF
TRBJ2-1 | TRBV19 | CASSFSGTGGYNEQFF
TRBJ1-5 | TRBV19 | CASSIQVSSNQPQHF
TRBJ1-2 | TRBV10-3 | CAIRGISYGYTF
TRBJ2-1 | TRBV24-1 | CATSDFSGVNEQFF
TRBJ1-3 | TRBV9 | CASSVRTGSGNTIYF
TRBJ2-5 | TRBV24-1 | CATSGGKSTGVPETQYF
TRBJ2-2 | TRBV11-1 | CASSVTGRNTGELFF
TRBJ1-3 | TRBV7-9 | CASSLARNRESGNTIYF
TRBJ2-7 | TRBV5-6 | CASTLRQGASGRYEQYF
TRBJ1-6 | TRBV30 | CAWSTGYNSPLHF
TRBJ2-1 | TRBV19 | CASRLAGQSYNEQFF
TRBJ2-7 | TRBV19 | CASSIVLGLYYEQYF
TRBJ2-7 | TRBV2 | CASRSDRGYEQYF
TRBJ2-3 | TRBV30 | CAWSFGGSTDTQYF